This is a list of T cell receptor beta chains from one sample in a study of T cells in Graves' hyperthyroidism and ophthalmopathy. TCRdb re-derived calls from the multiplex PCR reads in MiXCR, one entry per CDR3 protein. Among more than 350,000 distinct CDR3 sequences listed, roughly 15% were seen once. The sample was blood. The receptor set was obtained from a woman in her thirties with Graves' ophthalmopathy. Each CDR3 is given with its conserved first and last residue. D genes are given only for firm matches. Where a row states a size, it is once, few, many or the class of an expanded clone; other rows omit it.

J: TRBJ1-2
size: few
D: .
V: TRBV29-1
DNA: TGCAGCGTCGGGAATTCAGCCGGCTACACCTTC
CDR3: CSVGNSAGYTF

J: TRBJ2-1
size: many
D: .
V: TRBV20-1
DNA: TGCAGTGCTGAGGGGACACAGCAGTTCTTC
CDR3: CSAEGTQQFF

J: TRBJ1-6
size: .
D: .
V: TRBV6-4
DNA: TGTGCCAGCAGTGACAGGGCCTATAATTCACCCCTCCACTTT
CDR3: CASSDRAYNSPLHF

J: TRBJ1-3
size: many
D: TRBD1
V: TRBV28
DNA: TGTGCCAGCAGTTTAAGGACAGGGGCGTCTGGAAACACCATATATTTT
CDR3: CASSLRTGASGNTIYF

J: TRBJ2-1
size: many
D: TRBD2
V: TRBV20-1
DNA: TGCAGTGCTACCCGGGGGGGCTATTACAATGAGCAGTTCTTC
CDR3: CSATRGGYYNEQFF

J: TRBJ2-4
size: many
D: .
V: TRBV2
DNA: TGTGCCAGCAGTGAGGAAGGGACTCGCCTTGCGAAAAACATTCAGTACTTC
CDR3: CASSEEGTRLAKNIQYF

J: TRBJ2-1
size: many
D: .
V: TRBV20-1
DNA: TGCAGTGCTAGCGGGGGATTCCTTTACAATGAGCAGTTCTTC
CDR3: CSASGGFLYNEQFF

J: TRBJ1-5
size: few
D: TRBD1
V: TRBV19
DNA: TGTGCCAGTGGGACAGGGGACTATCAGCCCCAGCATTTT
CDR3: CASGTGDYQPQHF

J: TRBJ2-5
size: many
D: .
V: TRBV30
DNA: TGTGCCTGGAGTTACGGGACAGAGACCCAGTACTTC
CDR3: CAWSYGTETQYF

J: TRBJ1-6
size: many
D: TRBD1
V: TRBV3-1
DNA: TGTGCCAGCAGCCCGGGACACAGGGGGGATTCACCCCTCCACTTT
CDR3: CASSPGHRGDSPLHF

J: TRBJ1-6
size: many
D: .
V: TRBV11-2
DNA: TGTGCCAGCAGTGGCAGGGGTTTAGGGAATTCACCCCTCCACTTT
CDR3: CASSGRGLGNSPLHF

J: TRBJ1-5
size: few
D: .
V: TRBV7-2
DNA: TGTGCCAGCAGCCAAGAGGGACGTTTGGGCAATCAGCCCCAGCATTTT
CDR3: CASSQEGRLGNQPQHF

J: TRBJ2-7
size: many
D: TRBD1
V: TRBV13
DNA: TGTGCCAGCAGCTTCCGGGACAGTGGCTCCTACGAGCAGTACTTC
CDR3: CASSFRDSGSYEQYF

J: TRBJ2-5
size: .
D: .
V: TRBV6-2/TRBV6-3
DNA: TGTGCCAGCCGGAAACAGGCTAGCCCAGAGACCCAGTACTTC
CDR3: CASRKQASPETQYF

J: TRBJ2-5
size: .
D: TRBD2
V: TRBV13
DNA: TGTGCCAGCAGCTTAGGACTAGCGGGGGTCAAAGAGACCCAGTACTTC
CDR3: CASSLGLAGVKETQYF

J: TRBJ2-4
size: many
D: TRBD1
V: TRBV12-3/TRBV12-4
DNA: TGTGCCAGCAGTTTCTTGACAGGGTTAAACATTCAGTACTTC
CDR3: CASSFLTGLNIQYF

J: TRBJ1-2
size: .
D: .
V: TRBV9
DNA: TGTGCCAGCAGCGTGATGTTCTATGGCTACATGACCTTC
CDR3: CASSVMFYGYMTF

J: TRBJ2-3
size: many
D: .
V: TRBV7-9
DNA: TGTGCCAGCACCAACACCAAACCCGATACGCAGTATTTT
CDR3: CASTNTKPDTQYF

J: TRBJ1-1
size: .
D: .
V: TRBV12-5
DNA: TGTGCTAGTGGTTTGGTTACCCTACCTAGCAGCACTGAAGCTTTCTTT
CDR3: CASGLVTLPSSTEAFF

J: TRBJ2-5
size: many
D: .
V: TRBV24-1
DNA: TGTGCCACCAGTGTTGGGGGGCTCCCGGACGGGACCCAGTACTTC
CDR3: CATSVGGLPDGTQYF

J: TRBJ1-2
size: few
D: .
V: TRBV6-1
DNA: TGTGCCAGCAGAGCCTCGGGGGTCAGCTATGGCTACACCTTC
CDR3: CASRASGVSYGYTF

J: TRBJ1-2
size: many
D: .
V: TRBV27
DNA: TGTGCCAGCCGGCCTAACGATGGGCGGGGACCCTATGGCTACACCTTC
CDR3: CASRPNDGRGPYGYTF

J: TRBJ2-7
size: many
D: TRBD1
V: TRBV4-1
DNA: TGCGCCAGCAGCCAAGAAGGGCTCGGGACAGGTAACTACGAGCAGTACTTC
CDR3: CASSQEGLGTGNYEQYF

J: TRBJ2-3
size: few
D: TRBD2
V: TRBV20-1
DNA: TGCGGTGGCAGGACTAGCGGGGGGAGCACAGATACGCAGTATTTT
CDR3: CGGRTSGGSTDTQYF

J: TRBJ2-7
size: .
D: .
V: TRBV20-1
DNA: TGCAGTGCTAGTAGGAGGAGCTCCTACGAGCAGTACTTC
CDR3: CSASRRSSYEQYF

J: TRBJ1-1
size: many
D: .
V: TRBV7-9
DNA: TGTGCCAGCAGCTTAAGCTTACAGGGATTTGGCACTGAAGCTTTCTTT
CDR3: CASSLSLQGFGTEAFF

J: TRBJ2-7
size: many
D: TRBD1
V: TRBV30
DNA: TGTGCCTGGAGTGTAAGAACAGGGGTGTTGGGGGAGCAGTACTTC
CDR3: CAWSVRTGVLGEQYF

J: TRBJ2-1
size: many
D: TRBD1
V: TRBV24-1
DNA: TGTGCCACCAGTGATTGGGGACAGGGGAAGGGCAATGAGCAGTTCTTC
CDR3: CATSDWGQGKGNEQFF

J: TRBJ2-3
size: many
D: .
V: TRBV3-1
DNA: TGTGCCAGCAGCCCCATGAGCCCCGGCTCAGATACGCAGTATTTT
CDR3: CASSPMSPGSDTQYF

J: TRBJ2-3
size: many
D: TRBD1
V: TRBV11-2
DNA: TGTGCCAGCAGCCTACGGACAGGGCATTCCACAGATACGCAGTATTTT
CDR3: CASSLRTGHSTDTQYF

J: TRBJ1-5
size: many
D: TRBD1
V: TRBV28
DNA: TGTGCCAGCAGCCCCACCCTCGGGACAGGGATTCAGCCCCAGCATTTT
CDR3: CASSPTLGTGIQPQHF

J: TRBJ1-6
size: many
D: TRBD1
V: TRBV11-2
DNA: TGTGCCAGCAGCTTAGACCGGGGAGGGACAGGGGAACATAATTCACCCCTCCACTTT
CDR3: CASSLDRGGTGEHNSPLHF

J: TRBJ2-1
size: many
D: .
V: TRBV2
DNA: TGTGCCAGCAGTGATGGGCTAGCGAGGGATGAGCAGTTCTTC
CDR3: CASSDGLARDEQFF

J: TRBJ2-2
size: many
D: .
V: TRBV10-3
DNA: TGTGCCATCAGTGAGTCTGAGAACACCGGGGAGCTGTTTTTT
CDR3: CAISESENTGELFF

J: TRBJ2-7
size: many
D: TRBD1
V: TRBV27
DNA: TGTGCCAGCAGTTCGGACAGGTTTGACTACGAGCAGTACTTC
CDR3: CASSSDRFDYEQYF

J: TRBJ2-1
size: many
D: .
V: TRBV10-1
DNA: TGCGCCAGCAGTGCCTATGGGTGGGATGAGCAGTTCTTC
CDR3: CASSAYGWDEQFF

J: TRBJ2-7
size: few
D: .
V: TRBV7-9
DNA: TGTGCCAGCAGCTCCGCCCCCGGTGGGGCCTACGAGCAGTACTTC
CDR3: CASSSAPGGAYEQYF

J: TRBJ2-7
size: .
D: .
V: TRBV27
DNA: TGTGCCAGCGGAGATGCGGAGGGGGACTACGAGCAGTACTTC
CDR3: CASGDAEGDYEQYF

J: TRBJ2-7
size: many
D: TRBD1
V: TRBV12-3/TRBV12-4
DNA: TGTGCCAGCACGAAATCGACAGGGACCTACGAGCAGTACTTC
CDR3: CASTKSTGTYEQYF

J: TRBJ1-3
size: few
D: .
V: TRBV28
DNA: TGTGCCAGCAGTTTTATTTTCGGGGCTGGAAACACCATATATTTT
CDR3: CASSFIFGAGNTIYF

J: TRBJ1-5
size: many
D: .
V: TRBV28
DNA: TGTGCCAGCAGTCCCCCATACAGGCCGCCCCAGCATTTT
CDR3: CASSPPYRPPQHF

J: TRBJ1-1
size: many
D: .
V: TRBV28
DNA: TGTGCCAGCAAGGGGGAGAGTTTTGTTAGGGAACGTAACACTGAAGCTTTCTTT
CDR3: CASKGESFVRERNTEAFF

J: TRBJ2-1
size: many
D: TRBD1
V: TRBV5-8
DNA: TGTGCCAGCAGCTTGCGAGCAGGACAGGGGTACAATGAGCAGTTCTTC
CDR3: CASSLRAGQGYNEQFF

J: TRBJ2-7
size: .
D: .
V: TRBV19
DNA: TGTGCCAGTAGACTGGGGGGACCTACCTACGAGCAGTACTTC
CDR3: CASRLGGPTYEQYF

J: TRBJ1-5
size: few
D: .
V: TRBV10-3
DNA: TGTGCCATCAGTGCTCTAGGGAGCAGCAATCAGCCCCAGCATTTT
CDR3: CAISALGSSNQPQHF

J: TRBJ1-2
size: many
D: .
V: TRBV5-1
DNA: TGCGCCAGCAGCTTGTCTCGATATGGCTACACCTTC
CDR3: CASSLSRYGYTF

J: TRBJ2-2
size: many
D: TRBD1
V: TRBV12-3/TRBV12-4
DNA: TGTGCCAGCTTTGGCGGGACAGGGCGGACCGGGGAGCTGTTTTTT
CDR3: CASFGGTGRTGELFF

J: TRBJ2-7
size: .
D: TRBD2
V: TRBV10-3
DNA: TGTGCCATCAGTGAGTTAGCGGGGTTCTACGAGCAGTACTTC
CDR3: CAISELAGFYEQYF

J: TRBJ1-2
size: many
D: .
V: TRBV2
DNA: TGTGCCAGCAGTGAATCGGGGGCTAATAACTATGGCTACACCTTC
CDR3: CASSESGANNYGYTF

J: TRBJ1-1
size: .
D: TRBD1
V: TRBV5-5
DNA: TGTGCCAGCAGCCCTATACAGGGGGCGCCTCCCCATGAAGCTTTCTTT
CDR3: CASSPIQGAPPHEAFF

J: TRBJ1-1
size: many
D: .
V: TRBV10-1
DNA: TGCGCCAGCAAACCTGAGGGGGGGAGGAAGAACACTGAAGCTTTCTTT
CDR3: CASKPEGGRKNTEAFF

J: TRBJ2-7
size: many
D: TRBD1
V: TRBV11-3
DNA: TGTGCCAGCAGCTTAGGCTGGACAGGGAGTTCCTACGAGCAGTACTTC
CDR3: CASSLGWTGSSYEQYF

J: TRBJ1-6
size: many
D: .
V: TRBV20-1
DNA: TGCAGTGCTAGCGCGCAGAACCCCAATTCACCCCTCCACTTT
CDR3: CSASAQNPNSPLHF

J: TRBJ2-7
size: few
D: .
V: TRBV19
DNA: TGTGCCAGCAGAGGCCCCCACTACGAGCAGTACTTC
CDR3: CASRGPHYEQYF

J: TRBJ1-2
size: many
D: .
V: TRBV19
DNA: TGTGCCGCGCATTCTCAGGACAGCTATGGCTACACCTTC
CDR3: CAAHSQDSYGYTF